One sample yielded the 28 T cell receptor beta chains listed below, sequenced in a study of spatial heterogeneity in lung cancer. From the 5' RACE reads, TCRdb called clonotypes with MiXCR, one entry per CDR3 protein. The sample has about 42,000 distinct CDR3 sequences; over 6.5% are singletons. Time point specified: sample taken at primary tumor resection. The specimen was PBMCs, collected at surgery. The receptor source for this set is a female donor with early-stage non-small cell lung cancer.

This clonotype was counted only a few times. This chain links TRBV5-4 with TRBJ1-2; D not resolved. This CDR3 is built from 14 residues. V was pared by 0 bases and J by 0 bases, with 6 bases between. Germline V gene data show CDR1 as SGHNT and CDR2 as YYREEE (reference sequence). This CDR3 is CASSLAVANYGYTF. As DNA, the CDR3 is TGTGCCAGCAGCTTGGCAGTAGCTAACTATGGCTACACCTTC.

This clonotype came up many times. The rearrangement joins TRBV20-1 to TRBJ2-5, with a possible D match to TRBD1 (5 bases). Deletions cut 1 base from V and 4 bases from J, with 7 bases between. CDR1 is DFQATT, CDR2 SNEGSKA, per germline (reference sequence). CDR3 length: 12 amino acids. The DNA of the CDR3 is TGCAGTGCTAGAGCAGGGCGAGAGACCCAGTACTTC. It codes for CSARAGRETQYF.

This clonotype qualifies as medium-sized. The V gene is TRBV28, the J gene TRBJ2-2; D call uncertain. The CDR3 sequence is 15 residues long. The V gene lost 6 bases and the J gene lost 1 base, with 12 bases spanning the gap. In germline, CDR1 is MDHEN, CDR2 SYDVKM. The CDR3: CASRPTDQNTGELFF. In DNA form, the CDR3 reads TGTGCCAGCAGACCTACCGATCAGAACACCGGGGAGCTGTTTTTT.

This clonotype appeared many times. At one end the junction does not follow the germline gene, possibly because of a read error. The CDR3 bases are TGTGCCAGCAGTTTCTCACAGGTCGGACGCACCGTATATTTT. Its protein is CASSFSQVGRTVYF. This chain links TRBV28 with TRBJ1-3, with TRBD1 as a possible D gene (5 bases). Germline V gene lookup returns CDR1 MDHEN and CDR2 SYDVKM. The CDR3 has 14 residues.

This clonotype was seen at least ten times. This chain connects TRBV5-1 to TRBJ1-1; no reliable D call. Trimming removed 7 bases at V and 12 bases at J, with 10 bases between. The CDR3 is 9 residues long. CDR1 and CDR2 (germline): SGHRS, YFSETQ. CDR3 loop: CASPIHSFF. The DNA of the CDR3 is TGCGCCAGCCCTATACACTCTTTCTTT.

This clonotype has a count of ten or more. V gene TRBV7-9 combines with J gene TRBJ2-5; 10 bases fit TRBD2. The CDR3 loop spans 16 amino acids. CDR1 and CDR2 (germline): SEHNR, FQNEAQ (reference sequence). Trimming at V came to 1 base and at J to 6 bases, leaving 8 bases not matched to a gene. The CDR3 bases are TGTGCCAGCAGCTTAGGGCCCACTAGCGGGGAGAAGACCCAGTACTTC. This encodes CASSLGPTSGEKTQYF. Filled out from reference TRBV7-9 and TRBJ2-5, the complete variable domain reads DTGVSQNPRHKITKRGQNVTFRCDPISEHNRLYWYRQTLGQGPEFLTYFQNEAQLEKSRLLSDRFSAERPKGSFSTLEIQRTEQGDSAMYLCASSLGPTSGEKTQYFGPGTRLLVL.

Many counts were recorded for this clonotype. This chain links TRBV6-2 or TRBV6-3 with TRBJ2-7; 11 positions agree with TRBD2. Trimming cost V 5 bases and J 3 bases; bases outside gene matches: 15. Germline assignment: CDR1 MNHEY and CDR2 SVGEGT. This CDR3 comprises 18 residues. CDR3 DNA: TGTGCCAGCAGTCGCGAACTAGCGGGGGCCGCCCAGGGCTACGAGCAGTACTTC. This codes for CASSRELAGAAQGYEQYF.

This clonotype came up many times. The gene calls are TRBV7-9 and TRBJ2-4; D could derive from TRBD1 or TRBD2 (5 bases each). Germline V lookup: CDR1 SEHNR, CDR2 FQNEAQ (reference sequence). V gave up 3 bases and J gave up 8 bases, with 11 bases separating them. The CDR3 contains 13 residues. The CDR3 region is CASSLMGVDIQYF. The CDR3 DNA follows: TGTGCCAGCAGCTTGATGGGGGTAGACATTCAGTACTTC.

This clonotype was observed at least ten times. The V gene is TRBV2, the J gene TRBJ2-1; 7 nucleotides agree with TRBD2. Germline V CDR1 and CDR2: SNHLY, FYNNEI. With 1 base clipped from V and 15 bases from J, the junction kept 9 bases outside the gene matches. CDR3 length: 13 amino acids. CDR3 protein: CASSEEMAGESFF. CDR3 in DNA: TGTGCCAGCAGTGAAGAGATGGCGGGGGAGTCGTTCTTC.

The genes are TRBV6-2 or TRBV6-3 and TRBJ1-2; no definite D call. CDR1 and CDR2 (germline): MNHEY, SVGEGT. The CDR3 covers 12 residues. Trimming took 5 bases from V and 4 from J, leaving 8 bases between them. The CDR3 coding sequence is TGTGCCAGCAGTCCGACTGGCTATGGCTACACCTTC. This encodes CASSPTGYGYTF.

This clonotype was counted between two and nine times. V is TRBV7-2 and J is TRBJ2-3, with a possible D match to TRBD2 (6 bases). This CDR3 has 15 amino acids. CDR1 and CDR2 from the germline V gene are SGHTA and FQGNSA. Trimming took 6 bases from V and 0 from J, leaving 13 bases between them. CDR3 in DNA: TGTGCCAGCAGTAAGGGAGGACGGAGCACAGATACGCAGTATTTT. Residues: CASSKGGRSTDTQYF.

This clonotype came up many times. The CDR3 DNA is TGTGCCAGCAGTGAATGGCTAGATACGCAGTATTTT. Its protein is CASSEWLDTQYF. V is TRBV6-1 and J is TRBJ2-3; D not resolved. The ends were cut back, 2 bases at V and 5 bases at J, with 5 bases in the middle. Germline V CDR1 and CDR2: MNHNS, SASEGT. This CDR3 comprises 12 residues.

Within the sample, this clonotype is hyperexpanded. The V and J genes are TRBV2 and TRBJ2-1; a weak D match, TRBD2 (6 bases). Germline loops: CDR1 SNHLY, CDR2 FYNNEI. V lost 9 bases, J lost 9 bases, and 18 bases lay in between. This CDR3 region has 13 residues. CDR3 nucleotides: TGTGCCAGGGGGTTAGGAGGGGTGACTGAGCAGTTCTTC. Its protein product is CARGLGGVTEQFF.

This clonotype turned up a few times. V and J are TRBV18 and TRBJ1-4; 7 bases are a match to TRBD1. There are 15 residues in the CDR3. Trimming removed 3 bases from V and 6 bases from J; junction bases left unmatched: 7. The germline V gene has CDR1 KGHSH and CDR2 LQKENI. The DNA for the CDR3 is TGTGCCAGCTCACCTTCAAACAGGGGTGATGAAAAACTGTTTTTT. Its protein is CASSPSNRGDEKLFF.

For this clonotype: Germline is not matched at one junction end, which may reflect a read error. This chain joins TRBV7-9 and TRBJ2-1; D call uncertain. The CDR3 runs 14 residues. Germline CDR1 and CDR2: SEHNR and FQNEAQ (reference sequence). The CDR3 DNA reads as TGTGCCAGCAGCCCCGTGGGCTCCGACAATGAGCAGTTCTTC. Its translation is CASSPVGSDNEQFF.

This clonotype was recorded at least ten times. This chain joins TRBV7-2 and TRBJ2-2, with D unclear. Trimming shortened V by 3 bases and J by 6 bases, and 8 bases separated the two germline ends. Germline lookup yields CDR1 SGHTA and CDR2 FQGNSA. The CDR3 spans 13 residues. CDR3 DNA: TGTGCCAGCAGCTTTTTAAGGCCCGGGGAGCTGTTTTTT. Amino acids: CASSFLRPGELFF.

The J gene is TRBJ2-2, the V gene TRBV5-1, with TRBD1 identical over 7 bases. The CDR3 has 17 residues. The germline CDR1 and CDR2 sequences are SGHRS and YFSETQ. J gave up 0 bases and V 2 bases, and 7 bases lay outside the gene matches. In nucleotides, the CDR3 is TGCGCCAGCAGCTTCATCACCGGGACAGCGAACACCGGGGAGCTGTTTTTT. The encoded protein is CASSFITGTANTGELFF.

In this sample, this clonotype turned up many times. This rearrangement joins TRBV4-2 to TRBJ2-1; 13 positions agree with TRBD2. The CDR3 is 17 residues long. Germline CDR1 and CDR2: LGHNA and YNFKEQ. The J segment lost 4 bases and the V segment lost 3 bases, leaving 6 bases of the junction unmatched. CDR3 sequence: CASSQLETSGGYNEQFF. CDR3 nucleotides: TGTGCCAGCAGCCAGCTAGAGACTAGCGGGGGGTACAATGAGCAGTTCTTC.

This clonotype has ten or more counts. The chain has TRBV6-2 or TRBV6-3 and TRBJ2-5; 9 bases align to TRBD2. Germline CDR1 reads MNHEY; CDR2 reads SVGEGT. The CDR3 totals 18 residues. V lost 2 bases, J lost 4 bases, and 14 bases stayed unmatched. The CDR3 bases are TGTGCCAGCAGTTACCTCCTGGGAGCGGGGGGCCCCCGAGAGACCCAGTACTTC. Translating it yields CASSYLLGAGGPRETQYF.

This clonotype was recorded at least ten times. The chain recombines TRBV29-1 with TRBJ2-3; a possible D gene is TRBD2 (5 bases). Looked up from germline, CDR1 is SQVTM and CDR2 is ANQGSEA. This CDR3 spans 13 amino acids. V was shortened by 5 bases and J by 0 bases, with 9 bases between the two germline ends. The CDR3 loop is CSVISGSTDTQYF. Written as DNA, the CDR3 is TGCAGCGTTATTTCGGGGAGCACAGATACGCAGTATTTT.

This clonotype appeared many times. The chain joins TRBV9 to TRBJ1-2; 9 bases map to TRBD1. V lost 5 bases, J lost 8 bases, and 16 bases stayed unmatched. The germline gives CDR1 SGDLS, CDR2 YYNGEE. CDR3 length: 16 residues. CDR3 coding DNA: TGTGCCAGCAGAAGAGACGCCACGGGACAGGGAGGCGGCTACACCTTC. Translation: CASRRDATGQGGGYTF. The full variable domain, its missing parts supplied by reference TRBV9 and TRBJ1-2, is DSGVTQTPKHLITATGQRVTLRCSPRSGDLSVYWYQQSLDQGLQFLIQYYNGEERAKGNILERFSAQQFPDLHSELNLSSLELGDSALYFCASRRDATGQGGGYTFGSGTRLTVV.

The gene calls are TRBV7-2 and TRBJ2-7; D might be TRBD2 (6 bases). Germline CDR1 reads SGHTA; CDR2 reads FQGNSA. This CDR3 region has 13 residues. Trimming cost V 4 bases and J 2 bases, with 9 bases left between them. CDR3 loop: CASSSRRAYEQYF. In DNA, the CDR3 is TGTGCCAGCAGCTCAAGGAGGGCCTACGAGCAGTACTTC.

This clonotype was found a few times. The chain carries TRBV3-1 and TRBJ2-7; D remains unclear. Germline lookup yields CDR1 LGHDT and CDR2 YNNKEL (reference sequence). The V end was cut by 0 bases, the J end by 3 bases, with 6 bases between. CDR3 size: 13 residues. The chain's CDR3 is CASSQDYDYEQYF. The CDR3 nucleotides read TGTGCCAGCAGCCAAGACTATGACTACGAGCAGTACTTC.

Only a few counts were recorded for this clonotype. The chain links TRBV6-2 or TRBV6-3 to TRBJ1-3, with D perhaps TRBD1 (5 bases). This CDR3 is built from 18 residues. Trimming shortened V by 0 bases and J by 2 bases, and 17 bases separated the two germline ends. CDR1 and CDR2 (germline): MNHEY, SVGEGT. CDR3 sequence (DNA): TGTGCCAGCAGTTACTCGAAGGGCAGGGTAGTTCCTGGAAACACCATATATTTT. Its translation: CASSYSKGRVVPGNTIYF.

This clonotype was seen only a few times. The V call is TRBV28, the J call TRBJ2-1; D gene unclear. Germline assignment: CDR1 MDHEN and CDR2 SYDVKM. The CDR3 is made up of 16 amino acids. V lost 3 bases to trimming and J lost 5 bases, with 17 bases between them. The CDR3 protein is CASSFVATVTNNEQFF. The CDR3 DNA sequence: TGTGCCAGCAGTTTTGTGGCGACCGTGACCAACAATGAGCAGTTCTTC.

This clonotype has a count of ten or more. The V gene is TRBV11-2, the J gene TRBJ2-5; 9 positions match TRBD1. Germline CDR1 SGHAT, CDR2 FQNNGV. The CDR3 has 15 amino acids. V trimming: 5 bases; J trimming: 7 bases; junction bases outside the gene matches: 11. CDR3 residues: CASSARTGVEGTQYF. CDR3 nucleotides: TGTGCCAGCAGCGCCCGGACAGGGGTGGAGGGGACCCAGTACTTC.

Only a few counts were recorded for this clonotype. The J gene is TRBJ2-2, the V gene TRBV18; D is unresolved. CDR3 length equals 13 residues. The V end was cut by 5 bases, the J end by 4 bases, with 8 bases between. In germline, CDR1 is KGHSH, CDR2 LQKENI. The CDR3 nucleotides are TGTGCCAGCTCAGGTTGGACCACCGGGGAGCTGTTTTTT. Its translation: CASSGWTTGELFF.

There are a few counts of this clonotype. The CDR3 here is CSAKGLAGRDTQYF. Here the CDR3 DNA reads TGCAGTGCTAAGGGACTAGCGGGAAGAGATACGCAGTATTTT. The V gene is TRBV20-1, the J gene TRBJ2-3; 13 bases line up with TRBD2. J was trimmed by 5 bases and V by 4 bases; bases with no gene match: 3. The germline CDR1 and CDR2 sequences are DFQATT and SNEGSKA (reference sequence). The length of the CDR3 is 14 residues.